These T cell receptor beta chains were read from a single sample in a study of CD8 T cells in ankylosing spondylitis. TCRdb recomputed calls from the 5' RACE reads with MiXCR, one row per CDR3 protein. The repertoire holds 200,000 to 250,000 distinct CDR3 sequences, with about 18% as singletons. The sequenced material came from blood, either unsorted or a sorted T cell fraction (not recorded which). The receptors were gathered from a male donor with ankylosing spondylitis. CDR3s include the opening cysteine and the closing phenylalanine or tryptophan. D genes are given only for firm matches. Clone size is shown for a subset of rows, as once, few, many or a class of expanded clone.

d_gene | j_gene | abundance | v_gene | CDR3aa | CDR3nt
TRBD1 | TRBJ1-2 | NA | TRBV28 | CASRLRTGGDGYTF | TGTGCCAGCAGACTTAGGACAGGGGGCGACGGCTACACCTTC
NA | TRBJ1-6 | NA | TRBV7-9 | CASSQPFGPLHF | TGTGCCAGCAGCCAACCATTTGGTCCCCTCCACTTT
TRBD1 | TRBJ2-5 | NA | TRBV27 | CASSTGQEYQETQYF | TGTGCCAGCAGCACGGGACAGGAGTACCAAGAGACCCAGTACTTC
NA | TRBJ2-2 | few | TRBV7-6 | CASSLAALGELFF | TGTGCCAGCAGCTTAGCGGCTCTCGGGGAGCTGTTTTTT
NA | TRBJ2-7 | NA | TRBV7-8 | CASSLVTASNYEQYF | TGTGCCAGCAGCTTAGTGACAGCCTCAAACTACGAGCAGTACTTC
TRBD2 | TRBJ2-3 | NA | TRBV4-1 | CASSQEWSGGTTDTQYF | TGCGCCAGCAGCCAAGAATGGAGCGGGGGAACCACAGATACGCAGTATTTT
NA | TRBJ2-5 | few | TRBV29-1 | CSVTRHRGSKQETQYF | TGCAGCGTGACACGACACCGGGGGTCCAAACAAGAGACCCAGTACTTC
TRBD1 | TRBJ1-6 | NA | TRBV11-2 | CASSPGTGSSSYNSPLHF | TGTGCCAGCAGCCCGGGGACAGGGTCGAGCTCCTATAATTCACCCCTCCACTTT
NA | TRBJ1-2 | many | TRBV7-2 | CASSPTNYGYTF | TGTGCCAGCAGCCCGACCAACTATGGCTACACCTTC
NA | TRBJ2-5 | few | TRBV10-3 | CAIQGGEETQYF | TGTGCCATCCAAGGCGGGGAGGAGACCCAGTACTTC
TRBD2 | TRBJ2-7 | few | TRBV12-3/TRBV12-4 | CASSGTSGTYEQYF | TGTGCCAGCAGCGGGACTAGCGGAACATACGAGCAGTACTTC
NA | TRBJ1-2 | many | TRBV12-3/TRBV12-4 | CASSLGGSGYTF | TGTGCCAGCAGTTTAGGGGGCTCTGGCTACACCTTC
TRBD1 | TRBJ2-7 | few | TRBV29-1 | CSVEIKGADYEQYF | TGCAGCGTTGAAATCAAGGGGGCGGACTACGAGCAGTACTTC
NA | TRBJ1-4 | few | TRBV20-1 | CSAHRPATNEKLFF | TGCAGTGCCCACAGGCCCGCAACTAATGAAAAACTGTTTTTT
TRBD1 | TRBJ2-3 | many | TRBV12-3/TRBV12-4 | CASSPQGADTQYF | TGTGCCAGCAGTCCACAGGGGGCAGATACGCAGTATTTT
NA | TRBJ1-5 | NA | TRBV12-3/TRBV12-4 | CASSPYGSREVGNQPQHF | TGTGCCAGCAGTCCCTACGGTTCGCGCGAAGTAGGCAATCAGCCCCAGCATTTT
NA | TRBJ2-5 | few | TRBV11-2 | CASSLVGGPETQYF | TGTGCCAGCAGCTTAGTCGGGGGGCCAGAGACCCAGTACTTC
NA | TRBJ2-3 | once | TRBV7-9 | CASSSVGPHTDTQYF | TGTGCCAGCAGCTCGGTGGGTCCCCACACAGATACGCAGTATTTT
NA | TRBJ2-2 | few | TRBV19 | CASSSRFTGELFF | TGTGCCAGTAGTAGCCGGTTCACCGGGGAGCTGTTTTTT
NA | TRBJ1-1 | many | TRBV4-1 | CASSQAPGARVGEAFF | TGCGCCAGCAGCCAAGCTCCCGGGGCTAGGGTTGGTGAAGCTTTCTTT
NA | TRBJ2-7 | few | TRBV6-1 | CASSETEFSSYEQYF | TGTGCCAGCAGTGAGACCGAATTCAGCTCCTACGAGCAGTACTTC
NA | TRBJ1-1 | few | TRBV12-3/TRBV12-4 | CASIRRLGGGDTEAFF | TGTGCCAGCATCCGACGCCTCGGGGGTGGAGACACTGAAGCTTTCTTT
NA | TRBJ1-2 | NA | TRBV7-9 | CASSFSADGYTF | TGTGCCAGCAGCTTTTCAGCTGATGGCTACACCTTC
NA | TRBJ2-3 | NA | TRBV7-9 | CASSKGGTQYF | TGTGCCAGCAGCAAAGGGGGTACGCAGTATTTT
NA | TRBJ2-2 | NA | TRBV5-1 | CASSLDLGFTGELFF | TGCGCCAGCAGCTTGGATCTGGGTTTCACCGGGGAGCTGTTTTTT
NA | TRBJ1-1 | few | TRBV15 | CATSIRDTARTEAFF | TGTGCCACCAGCATCCGGGACACCGCGCGCACTGAAGCTTTCTTT
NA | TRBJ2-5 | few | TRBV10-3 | CAISESRVETQYF | TGTGCCATCAGTGAGTCAAGGGTTGAGACCCAGTACTTC
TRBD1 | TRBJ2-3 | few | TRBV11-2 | CASSFLPDRAEDTQYF | TGTGCCAGCAGCTTCTTGCCGGACAGGGCCGAAGATACGCAGTATTTT
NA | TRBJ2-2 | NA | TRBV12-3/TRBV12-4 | CASSLLPVNTGELFF | TGTGCCAGCAGTTTACTTCCGGTGAACACCGGGGAGCTGTTTTTT
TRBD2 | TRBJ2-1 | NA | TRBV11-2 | CASSLDPPGGWVSSYNEQFF | TGTGCCAGCAGCTTAGATCCCCCCGGGGGGTGGGTCAGCTCCTACAATGAGCAGTTCTTC
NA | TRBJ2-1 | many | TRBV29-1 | CSVVGLSNNEQFF | TGCAGCGTTGTGGGACTTAGTAACAATGAGCAGTTCTTC
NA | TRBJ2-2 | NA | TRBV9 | CASSETVNTGELFF | TGTGCCAGCAGCGAGACGGTGAACACCGGGGAGCTGTTTTTT
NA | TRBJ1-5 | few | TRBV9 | CASSDTVSNQPQHF | TGTGCCAGCAGCGACACGGTTAGCAATCAGCCCCAGCATTTT
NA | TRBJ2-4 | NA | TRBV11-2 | CASSLEVGPQGDIQYF | TGTGCCAGCAGCTTAGAGGTAGGGCCACAGGGAGACATTCAGTACTTC
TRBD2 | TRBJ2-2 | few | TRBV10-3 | CAISWLTSGPATNTGELFF | TGTGCCATCAGCTGGCTTACTAGCGGGCCAGCCACGAACACCGGGGAGCTGTTTTTT
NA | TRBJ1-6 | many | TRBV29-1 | CSVDTYNSPLHF | TGCAGCGTTGACACCTATAATTCACCCCTCCACTTT
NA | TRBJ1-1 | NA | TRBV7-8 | CASSRMNTEAFF | TGTGCCAGCAGCCGAATGAACACTGAAGCTTTCTTT
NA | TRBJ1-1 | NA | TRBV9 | CASSAGPWGTEAFF | TGTGCCAGCAGCGCGGGTCCATGGGGGACTGAAGCTTTCTTT
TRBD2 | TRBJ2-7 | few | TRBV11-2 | CASSLTYREGVADYEQYF | TGTGCCAGCAGCTTAACCTACCGGGAGGGGGTTGCAGACTACGAGCAGTACTTC
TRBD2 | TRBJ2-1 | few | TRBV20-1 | CSARSIAGGPTPSSYNEQFF | TGCAGTGCTAGATCAATAGCGGGAGGCCCAACTCCGAGCTCCTACAATGAGCAGTTCTTC